This paragraph covers one TCR beta chain sequence. The CDR3 loop spans 15 amino acids. In germline, CDR1 is MDHEN, CDR2 SYDVKM. V shed 9 bases and J shed 0 bases, with 17 bases lying between them. The sample is drawn from a study of blood T cell repertoires in COVID-19. Study-wide context: In each case, the material was cDNA or gDNA derived from T cells, B-cell-depleted T cells, or PBMCs.

During the 2 weeks before they entered the study, exposed participants had met someone with a PCR-confirmed or clinician-diagnosed COVID-19 case. As handled by the study authors: Amplification from reference gene primers served as the basis for estimated nucleated cell counts. Only in-frame clones appear in the TCRdb table, and some are missing; sequencing was by immunoSEQ multiplex PCR. That table furnishes V, J and clone size, whereas the DNA furnished D and trimming. The table includes about 430,000 clones, more than 70% detected once. The sample was PBMCs or T cells enriched from blood (not recorded which). This receptor was identified in a woman aged 18-29 years who had been exposed to COVID-19. The chain recombines TRBV28 with TRBJ1-1, with a possible D match to TRBD1 (5 bases). This CDR3 is CASSMMGGMNTEAFF. In nucleotides, the CDR3 is TGTGCCAGTTCCATGATGGGGGGGATGAACACTGAAGCTTTCTTT.